This T cell receptor beta chain was sequenced for a study of blood T cell repertoires in COVID-19 (dated by TCRdb to 2020 to 2021). About the full investigation: Collaborator samples came from the United States, Italy and Spain and covered acute and convalescent phases of COVID-19. The material from the prospective study consisted of cDNA or gDNA derived from T cells, B-cell-depleted T cells, or PBMCs. Subjects who had been exposed to COVID-19, were actively infected with it, or had recovered from it provided the deeply sampled blood TCRbeta repertoires that made up the dataset. The repertoires were made available in a free public database intended to serve as a resource for research on the immune response to SARS-CoV-2. The samples were drawn from two sources: the first 160 participants of the ongoing ImmuneRACE study, and 1,000 to 1,500 subjects contributed by 6 global collaborators. A de-identified subject ID, COVID-19 status, age in years and sex were almost always included in the sample metadata. HLA class I and class II types, where available, came from metadata supplied by the sample provider rather than from assay-based typing.

The immunoSEQ Assay, a bias-controlled multiplex PCR, was used to amplify TCRbeta CDR3 regions from genomic DNA. Regarding the original processing steps: Nucleated cell counts per sample were estimated from amplification of reference gene primers within the assay. Sequence reads were collapsed and filtered to measure the absolute abundance of every unique TCRbeta CDR3 rearrangement. For each sample, productive Simpson clonality was calculated as the square root of Simpson's diversity index over productive rearrangements. TCRdb limited this immuneACCESS table to in-frame rearrangements with V and J called. A share of clones is missing; checked studies link under half to unresolved V genes, and the rest is unexplained. Clone size and the V and J calls come from that table; the DNA yielded D and trimming. The sample table lists 120,000 or so clones, about 85% of them with a count of one. The ten largest clones represent more than 6.5% of the sample.

Collaborating institutions collected whole blood in K2EDTA tubes following their own protocols. Collaborator samples were shipped for TCRbeta analysis as frozen whole blood, isolated PBMCs, or DNA extracted from either sample type. Points the paper makes about the study in general: Clinical and demographic metadata were provided uncurated, with the amount varying by source and participant.

The germline V gene (reference sequence) gives CDR1 as SGHAT and CDR2 as FQDESV. V gives up 4 bases and J gives up 7 bases, and the segment between their germline ends measures 13 bases. Inclusive of the bounding cysteine and phenylalanine, the CDR3 is 13 residues long. The DNA shown is the 39-base CDR3, in frame from base 1. Concerning this clone: The clone's antigen remains unknown. No qualities accompany the bases; no much larger clone lies one base away.

The sequenced sample was peripheral blood. Recombination connected TRBV11-1 to TRBJ1-2; no D gene is confidently identified. This TCR was sampled from a man older than 75 with active or convalescent COVID-19. The DNA is as follows: TGTGCCAGCAGCTACAGCGGAACGGCTGGCTACACCTTC. Its protein reads: CASSYSGTAGYTF.